Each of the 20 T cell receptor beta chains below was sequenced from the same sample in a study of T cell repertoires in cytomegalovirus infection. One entry per CDR3 protein, called by TCRdb with MiXCR from the reads. Of 65,000 to 95,000 distinct CDR3 sequences detected, 3.7% appear once; the ten largest clones hold 4.6%. Input material: PBMCs. The receptors come from a human donor in good health (CMV status not recorded). Some clones in this sample may be carry-over from other donors' samples.

This clonotype was counted ten times or more. J is TRBJ2-7 and V is TRBV20-1, with TRBD2 matching 7 bases. The CDR3 extends over 12 amino acids. V gave up 7 bases and J gave up 4 bases; unmatched junction bases: 7. CDR1 and CDR2 from the germline V gene are DFQATT and SNEGSKA (reference sequence). The CDR3 sequence: CSVGRDLYEQYF. In nucleotides, the CDR3 is TGCAGTGTTGGGAGGGACCTTTACGAGCAGTACTTC.

There are many counts of this clonotype. J is TRBJ2-3 and V is TRBV20-1; no clear D. Between the trimmed V and J ends, which lost 4 bases and 6 bases, there was a span of 17 bases. The CDR3 runs to 14 residues. In germline, CDR1 is DFQATT, CDR2 SNEGSKA (reference sequence). CDR3 coding DNA: TGCAGTGCTATAGGCGAAGCGAGTACGGATACGCAGTATTTT. It yields the protein CSAIGEASTDTQYF.

This clonotype was seen at least ten times. This chain connects TRBV14 to TRBJ1-1; D call uncertain. The CDR3 sequence is 13 residues long. V lost 0 bases and J 11 bases, leaving 13 bases between the germline ends. CDR1 is SGHDN, CDR2 FVKESK, per germline. The CDR3 DNA reads TGTGCCAGCAGCCAAGAGAACGCATTTGTGGCTTTCTTT. Protein: CASSQENAFVAFF.

This clonotype was picked up many times. The chain has TRBV28 and TRBJ1-2; D ambiguous. CDR1 and CDR2 from the germline V gene are MDHEN and SYDVKM. Trimming took 2 bases from V and 2 from J, leaving 6 bases between them. The CDR3 loop spans 13 amino acids. CDR3 nucleotides: TGTGCCAGCAGTTTAATCCAGAACTATGGCTACACCTTC. Its protein is CASSLIQNYGYTF.

This clonotype was recorded at least ten times. V gene TRBV28 combines with J gene TRBJ2-7; a possible D gene is TRBD2 (5 bases). CDR3 size: 12 residues. The V and J ends lost 6 bases and 2 bases respectively, with 8 bases between them. Per germline, CDR1 MDHEN and CDR2 SYDVKM. Written as DNA, the CDR3 is TGTGCCAGCAGAGGAGGAACCTACGAGCAGTACTTC. Amino acids: CASRGGTYEQYF.

Of note for this clonotype: Germline and junction disagree at one end, which may indicate a read error. The chain couples TRBV19 to TRBJ1-2; a possible D gene is TRBD1 (6 bases). Germline V gene lookup returns CDR1 LNHDA and CDR2 SQIVND (reference sequence). This CDR3 region has 14 residues. Here the CDR3 DNA reads TGTCCCAGTAGTCAGGGGCAGGGAAACTATGGCTACACCTTC. It specifies CPSSQGQGNYGYTF.

This clonotype was counted at least ten times. The chain links TRBV11-1 to TRBJ1-1, with a weak D call TRBD1 (5 bases). This CDR3 is 13 amino acids long. CDR1 and CDR2 (germline): SGHAT, FQDESV (reference sequence). The ends were cut back, 3 bases at V and 3 bases at J, with 8 bases in the middle. Here the CDR3 DNA reads TGTGCCAGCAGCTTCCGGGGGTACACTGAAGCTTTCTTT. It is translated as CASSFRGYTEAFF.

This clonotype was counted at least ten times. V is TRBV7-2 and J is TRBJ1-4; no firm D call. Trimming took off 2 bases at V and 5 bases at J, with 12 bases between the two ends. Germline V gene data show CDR1 as SGHTA and CDR2 as FQGNSA. This CDR3 has 15 residues. Here the CDR3 reads CASSLSARLNEKLFF. DNA of the CDR3: TGTGCCAGCAGCTTAAGTGCCAGGTTGAATGAAAAACTGTTTTTT.

This clonotype was counted many times. The CDR3 reads CASSGTVLFGYTF. In DNA, the CDR3 is TGTGCCAGCAGCGGGACGGTCCTATTTGGCTACACCTTC. The chain is built from TRBV12-3 or TRBV12-4 and TRBJ1-2; D might be TRBD1 (5 bases). V lost 6 bases to trimming and J lost 7 bases, with 15 bases between them. This CDR3 region has 13 residues.

This clonotype occurred many times. This chain joins TRBV4-3 and TRBJ1-2, with D tentatively TRBD1 (6 bases). The length of the CDR3 is 15 residues. The V end was cut by 3 bases, the J end by 0 bases, with 11 bases between. Germline V CDR1 and CDR2: LGHNA, YSLEER. The CDR3, as DNA: TGCGCCAGCAGCCATGGGGGGCGTACTAACTATGGCTACACCTTC. Encoded protein: CASSHGGRTNYGYTF.

This clonotype was observed at least ten times. This chain joins TRBV12-3 or TRBV12-4 and TRBJ2-1, with 12 bases lining up with TRBD2. The CDR3 sequence is 15 residues long. Unmatched junction bases numbered 3, after V lost 5 bases and J lost 4 bases. The CDR3 DNA sequence: TGTGCCAGCAGTCCAGGACTAGCGGGGTACAATGAGCAGTTCTTC. Protein product: CASSPGLAGYNEQFF.

This clonotype appeared many times. V usage is TRBV19 and J usage is TRBJ2-2; 11 positions match TRBD1. Germline V gives CDR1 LNHDA, CDR2 SQIVND (reference sequence). J gave up 6 bases and V 5 bases, and 5 bases lay outside the gene matches. CDR3 length: 15 amino acids. CDR3 DNA sequence: TGTGCCAGTAGTCCTCCGGGACAGGGGGCCGGGGAGCTGTTTTTT. Translated, it gives CASSPPGQGAGELFF.

The chain uses TRBV20-1 and TRBJ2-3; 7 nucleotides agree with TRBD1. The germline gives CDR1 DFQATT, CDR2 SNEGSKA (reference sequence). This CDR3 contains 14 residues. Germline trimming cut 6 bases from V and 5 bases from J; bases unmatched to any gene: 11. The CDR3 reads CSATGKGDRDTQYF. CDR3 DNA sequence: TGCAGTGCCACAGGAAAGGGGGACAGAGATACGCAGTATTTT.

This clonotype showed up many times. This sequence joins TRBV7-9 and TRBJ1-2; tentative D call: TRBD1 (5 bases). V shed 2 bases and J shed 5 bases, with 9 bases lying between them. In germline, CDR1 is SEHNR, CDR2 FQNEAQ (reference sequence). The CDR3 length is 13 residues. CDR3 loop: CASSLIAGYGYTF. In DNA form, the CDR3 reads TGTGCCAGCAGCTTAATCGCAGGGTATGGCTACACCTTC.

This clonotype has at least ten counts. This rearrangement joins TRBV4-3 to TRBJ1-4, with 7 nucleotides matching TRBD1. This CDR3 has 15 residues. Trimming at V came to 5 bases and at J to 3 bases, leaving 6 bases not matched to a gene. Germline values: CDR1 LGHNA, CDR2 YSLEER. The chain's CDR3 is CASSKRRGPNEKLFF. The CDR3 region has the DNA TGCGCCAGCAGCAAGAGGAGGGGGCCTAATGAAAAACTGTTTTTT.

Ten or more counts support this clonotype. The V and J genes are TRBV18 and TRBJ1-2; 8 bases are a match to TRBD1. The germline CDR1 and CDR2 sequences are KGHSH and LQKENI. The CDR3 length is 15 residues. Trimming took 2 bases from V and 3 from J; bases not matched to a gene: 5. The CDR3 sequence: CASSPAGGKDYGYTF. As DNA, the CDR3 is TGTGCCAGCTCACCAGCAGGGGGCAAGGACTATGGCTACACCTTC.

At least ten counts were recorded for this clonotype. The chain carries TRBV7-9 and TRBJ2-5; perhaps TRBD1 as D (5 bases). CDR1 is SEHNR, CDR2 FQNEAQ, per germline (reference sequence). V lost 7 bases and J 2 bases, leaving 8 bases between the germline ends. There are 12 residues in the CDR3. The CDR3 sequence is CASTGPQETQYF. The CDR3 nucleotides read TGTGCCAGCACAGGGCCTCAAGAGACCCAGTACTTC.

In its sample, this clonotype was seen many times. V is TRBV20-1 and J is TRBJ1-2; 7 bases are shared with TRBD1. Germline loops: CDR1 DFQATT, CDR2 SNEGSKA (reference sequence). The V and J ends lost 8 bases and 7 bases, in that order; junction bases with no gene match: 10. This CDR3 contains 12 residues. The DNA of the CDR3 is TGCAGTCCAAAAACAGGGGAGGCTGGCTACACCTTC. Amino acids: CSPKTGEAGYTF.

In its sample, this clonotype is medium-sized (0.01 to 0.1%). The chain links TRBV7-6 to TRBJ1-4; D unresolved. V lost 2 bases, J lost 6 bases, and 7 bases lay in between. Germline loops: CDR1 SGHVS, CDR2 FNYEAQ. The CDR3 loop spans 13 amino acids. The CDR3 reads CASSLRPDEKLFF. For the CDR3, the DNA is TGTGCCAGCAGCTTACGTCCGGATGAAAAACTGTTTTTT.

This clonotype came up many times. This chain connects TRBV2 to TRBJ2-1; D perhaps matches TRBD2 (6 bases). Germline V lookup: CDR1 SNHLY, CDR2 FYNNEI. With 9 bases removed from V and 0 bases from J, the gap between germline ends came to 12 bases. The CDR3 is made up of 14 amino acids. The DNA of the CDR3 is TGTGCCAGTGGGACTTACCGCTCCTACAATGAGCAGTTCTTC. Its translation is CASGTYRSYNEQFF.